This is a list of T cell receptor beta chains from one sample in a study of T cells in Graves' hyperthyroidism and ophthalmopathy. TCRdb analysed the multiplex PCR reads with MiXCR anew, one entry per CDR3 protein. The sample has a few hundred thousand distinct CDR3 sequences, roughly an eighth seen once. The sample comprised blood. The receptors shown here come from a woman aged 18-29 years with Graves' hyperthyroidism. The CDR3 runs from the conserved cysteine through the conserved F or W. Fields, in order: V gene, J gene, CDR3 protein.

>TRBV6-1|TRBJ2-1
CASRTDRLAEQFF
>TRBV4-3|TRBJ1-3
CASSQDDRAEYTIYF
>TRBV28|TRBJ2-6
CASSLGPHRSGANVLTF
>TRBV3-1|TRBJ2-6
CASSPQTGTGANVLTF
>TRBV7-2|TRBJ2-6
CASSLASAGANVLTF
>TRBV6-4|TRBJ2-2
CASSDQREGRVTGELFF
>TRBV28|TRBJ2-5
CASSPVGLADQETQYF
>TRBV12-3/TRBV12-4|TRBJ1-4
CASSTDISEKLFF
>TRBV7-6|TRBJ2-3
CASTGGNAGDTQYF
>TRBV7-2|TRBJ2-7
CASSSGLAGGPGEQYF
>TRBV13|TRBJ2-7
CASSLGRLAGLTYEQYF
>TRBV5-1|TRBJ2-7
CASSLEGWRDSPYEQYF
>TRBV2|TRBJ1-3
CASSFSPSGNTIYF
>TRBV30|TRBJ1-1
CAWSPNWVSGDTEAFF
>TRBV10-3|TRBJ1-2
CAISGRTTGGGYGYTF
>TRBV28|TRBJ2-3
CASSPRDSTDTQYF
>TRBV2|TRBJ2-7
CASSEEGTSYEQYF
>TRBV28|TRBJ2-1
CASRHMDAIFYNEQFF
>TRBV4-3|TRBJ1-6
CASSQPGPTYNSPLHF
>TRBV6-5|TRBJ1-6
CASSLNQRPISPLHF
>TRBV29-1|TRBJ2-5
CSVDVGGVETQYF
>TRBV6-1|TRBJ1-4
CASSVYRFGEKLFF
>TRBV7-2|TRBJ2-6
CASSFDPTGANVLTF
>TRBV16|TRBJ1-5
CASSQGRGPHQPQHF
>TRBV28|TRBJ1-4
CASGPGIEKLFF
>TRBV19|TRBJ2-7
CASTPASSSYEQYF
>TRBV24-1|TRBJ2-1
CATSDWDRDGNEQFF
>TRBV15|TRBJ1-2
CATSRVGSGFIGGYTF
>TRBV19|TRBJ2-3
CASSTRLTDTQYF
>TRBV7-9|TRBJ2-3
CASISVTGTDTQYF
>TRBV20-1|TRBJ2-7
CRLPGLPYEQYF
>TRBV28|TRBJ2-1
CASSSLTTIYEQFF
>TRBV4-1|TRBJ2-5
CASSQEGGVGPDQETQYF
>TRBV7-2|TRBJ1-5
CASSLDIQGNQPQHF
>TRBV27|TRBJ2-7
CASSPSPSSGRSSYEQYF
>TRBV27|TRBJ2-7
CASSSKTGAPYEQYF
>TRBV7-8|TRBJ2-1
CASSYTIPGLQFF
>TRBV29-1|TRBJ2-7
CSVQSGSTYEQYF
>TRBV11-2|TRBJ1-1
CVSSFSNRGLYTEAFF
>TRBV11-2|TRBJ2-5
CASSLAGLAGGKETQYF
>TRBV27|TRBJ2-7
CASSLTGTGGTYEQYF
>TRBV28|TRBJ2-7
CASLSLAGVREQYF
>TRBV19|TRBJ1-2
CASKRSRDYGYTF
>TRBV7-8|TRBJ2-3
CASSEGLAGPGADTQYF
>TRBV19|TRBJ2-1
CASGRRETGLGNEQFF
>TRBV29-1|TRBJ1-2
CSGQTGSGYGYTF
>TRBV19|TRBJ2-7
CASSIAGQGSYEQYF
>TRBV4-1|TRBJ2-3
CASSQRRGGDTDTQYF
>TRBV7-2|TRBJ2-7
CASSPKRESSYEQYF
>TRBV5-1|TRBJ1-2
CASSKSGEGYTF
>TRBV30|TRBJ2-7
CAWSVGIYEQYF
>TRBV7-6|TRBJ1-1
CASSLQGLNAEAFF
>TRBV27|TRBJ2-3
CASSSGQGSIRDTQYF
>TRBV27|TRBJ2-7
CASSPGAYEQYF
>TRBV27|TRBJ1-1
CASSLGVWNTEAFF
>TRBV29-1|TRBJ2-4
CSVEVRDGLYF
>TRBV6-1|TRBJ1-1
CASRDSGTGSQAFF
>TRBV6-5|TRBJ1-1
CASSYRRQPNTEAFF
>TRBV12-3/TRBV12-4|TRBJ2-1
CASRTSHEDEQFF
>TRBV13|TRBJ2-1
CASSFHGRSSYNEQFF